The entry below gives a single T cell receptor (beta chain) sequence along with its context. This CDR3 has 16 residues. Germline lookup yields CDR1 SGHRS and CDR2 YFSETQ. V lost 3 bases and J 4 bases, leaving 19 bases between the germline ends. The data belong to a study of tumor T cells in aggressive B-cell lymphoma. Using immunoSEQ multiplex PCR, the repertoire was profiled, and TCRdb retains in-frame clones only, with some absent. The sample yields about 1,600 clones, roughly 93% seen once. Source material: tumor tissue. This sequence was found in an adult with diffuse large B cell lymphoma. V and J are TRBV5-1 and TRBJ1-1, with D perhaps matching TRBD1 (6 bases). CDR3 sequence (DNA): TGCGCCAGCAGCTCGGGACATCCAGCCCAGGGCACTGAAGCTTTCTTT. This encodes CASSSGHPAQGTEAFF. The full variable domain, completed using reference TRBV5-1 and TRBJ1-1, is KAGVTQTPRYLIKTRGQQVTLSCSPISGHRSVSWYQQTPGQGLQFLFEYFSETQRNKGNFPGRFSGRQFSNSRSEMNVSTLELGDSALYLCASSSGHPAQGTEAFFGQGTRLTVV.